This T cell receptor (beta chain) was obtained from a study of OX40 agonist ivuxolimab in advanced cancers. Germline CDR1 and CDR2: SGHRS and YFSETQ. Trimming took 9 bases from V and 8 from J, leaving 17 bases between them. CDR3 size: 13 residues. Sequencing was performed with immunoSEQ multiplex PCR; in TCRdb, only in-frame clones are kept and a portion is missing. In the table there are 39,000 or so clones, roughly 90% of which are singletons. Sequenced material: CD4+ or CD8+ T cells sorted from blood, taken in a trial of the OX40 agonist ivuxolimab. The TCR was taken from an adult with an advanced solid tumor such as melanoma, head and neck, liver or kidney cancer. The chain has TRBV5-1 and TRBJ1-4, with D unclear. The CDR3 sequence is CATRTAVGEKLFF. The CDR3 DNA reads TGCGCCACCAGGACCGCGGTGGGAGAAAAACTGTTTTTT.